The rows below give T cell receptor beta chains drawn from one sample of a study of CD8+CD57+ T cells in acquired aplastic anemia. Via MiXCR, TCRdb re-called the reads, giving one row per CDR3 protein. The sample carries under 350,000 distinct CDR3 sequences, approximately 56% recorded once. The sequencing input was sorted CD4+, CD8+, or CD8+CD57+ T cells (not recorded which) from PBMCs. These receptors came from a human donor with severe aplastic anemia or a healthy control (not recorded which). Each CDR3 is given with its conserved first and last residue. The D gene is left open where the match is weak. A row's size may be missing; if present it is once, few, many or a size class.

V: TRBV19; size: few; D: -; J: TRBJ2-3; DNA: TGTGCCAGTGCAAGGTGGACGGGCAAGAGCACAGATACGCAGTATTTT; CDR3: CASARWTGKSTDTQYF
V: TRBV10-3; size: -; D: -; J: TRBJ1-1; DNA: TGTGCCATCGAAGCCAGCCTCTCATCCCCTTTCTTT; CDR3: CAIEASLSSPFF
V: TRBV19; size: -; D: -; J: TRBJ2-1; DNA: TGTGCCAGTAGTATTCAGAGCAGCAATGGGTACAATGAGCAGTTCTTC; CDR3: CASSIQSSNGYNEQFF
V: TRBV6-5; size: many; D: TRBD1; J: TRBJ2-7; DNA: TGTGCCAGCAGTCTCGGACCTCCGGGACAGACCGCTTACGAGCAGTACTTC; CDR3: CASSLGPPGQTAYEQYF
V: TRBV6-5; size: -; D: -; J: TRBJ1-2; DNA: TGTGCCAGCAGTTACGGGGTTTATAGCTATGGCTACACCTTC; CDR3: CASSYGVYSYGYTF
V: TRBV20-1; size: -; D: -; J: TRBJ2-7; DNA: TGCAGTGCTAGCCGGATTGGGGGGAGATACGAGCAGTACTTC; CDR3: CSASRIGGRYEQYF
V: TRBV29-1; size: -; D: TRBD1; J: TRBJ1-2; DNA: TGCAGCGTTGAAAAAGGGACAGGGACCTATGGCTACACCTTC; CDR3: CSVEKGTGTYGYTF
V: TRBV10-3; size: once; D: -; J: TRBJ2-1; DNA: TGTGCCATCAGTGACGGCAAGAGCTCCTACAATGAGCAGTTCTTC; CDR3: CAISDGKSSYNEQFF
V: TRBV7-2; size: -; D: -; J: TRBJ1-2; DNA: TGTGCCAGCAGCAGCCCGGGGACGAAAGCTAACTATGGCTACACCTTC; CDR3: CASSSPGTKANYGYTF
V: TRBV19; size: few; D: -; J: TRBJ2-7; DNA: TGTGCCAGTAGCTTCTCCTTCCCCAACGAGCAGTACTTC; CDR3: CASSFSFPNEQYF
V: TRBV11-2; size: -; D: TRBD1; J: TRBJ2-4; DNA: TGTGCCAGCAGCTTAAACAGGGGAGGGACAGGGCGCCTCAAAAACATTCAGTACTTC; CDR3: CASSLNRGGTGRLKNIQYF
V: TRBV9; size: many; D: -; J: TRBJ1-5; DNA: TGTGCCAGCAACAGCGACAATCAGCCCCAGCATTTT; CDR3: CASNSDNQPQHF
V: TRBV10-1; size: -; D: TRBD2; J: TRBJ2-1; DNA: TGCGCCAGCAGTGAGATTGGGCCGGGACTAGCGGGGTTCGATGAGCAGTTCTTC; CDR3: CASSEIGPGLAGFDEQFF
V: TRBV20-1; size: -; D: TRBD1; J: TRBJ2-5; DNA: TGCAGTGCTAGCCGGACAGGGCCGACCCAGTACTTC; CDR3: CSASRTGPTQYF
V: TRBV19; size: once; D: -; J: TRBJ1-4; DNA: TGTGCCAGTAGTGATGCACCCGCAACTAATGAAAAACTGTTTTTT; CDR3: CASSDAPATNEKLFF
V: TRBV29-1; size: medium-sized; D: TRBD1; J: TRBJ1-3; DNA: TGCAGCGTGGGGCTTGACAGGGAAGGTGGAAACACCATATATTTT; CDR3: CSVGLDREGGNTIYF
V: TRBV9; size: -; D: -; J: TRBJ2-1; DNA: TGTGCCAGCAGCGTAGAGGGACAAGCGCATGAGCAGTTCTTC; CDR3: CASSVEGQAHEQFF
V: TRBV4-1; size: many; D: -; J: TRBJ2-3; DNA: TGCGCCAGCAGCCAAGACCATCTCGAAGGGCGCTCTAGCACAGATACGCAGTATTTT; CDR3: CASSQDHLEGRSSTDTQYF
V: TRBV5-1; size: many; D: TRBD1; J: TRBJ2-1; DNA: TGCGCCAGCAGCCAGGAGAGGGGGCGCGAATTTGTCTATGAGCAGTTCTTC; CDR3: CASSQERGREFVYEQFF
V: TRBV11-2; size: once; D: TRBD1; J: TRBJ2-3; DNA: TGTGCCAGCAGCTTTGGGACAGTCGGTACGCAGTATTTT; CDR3: CASSFGTVGTQYF
V: TRBV20-1; size: -; D: -; J: TRBJ1-1; DNA: TGCAGTGCTAGAGATCGCCAAGGGACGGTTAACACTGAAGCTTTCTTT; CDR3: CSARDRQGTVNTEAFF
V: TRBV7-7; size: -; D: -; J: TRBJ2-6; DNA: TGTGCTAGCAGCTTGTCCGGGCCTGGGGCCAACGTCCTGACTTTC; CDR3: CASSLSGPGANVLTF